These T cell receptor beta chains were read from a single sample in a study of metastatic and nonmetastatic thyroid tumors. TCRdb re-called the PCR reads via MiXCR. Found here are around 34,000 clones, 20% to 25% of them singletons; the top ten hold 3%. Sequences were obtained from tumor tissue. The source is a male donor with papillary thyroid cancer or a benign thyroid nodule (not recorded which). Some clones in this sample may be carry-over from other donors' samples. Both conserved end residues are part of each CDR3. A clone size is listed for some rows: how often the clone was seen (once, few, many), or a class if it is expanded.

J: TRBJ2-7
size: NA
V: TRBV11-2
CDR3: CASSSSPRRTQSSYEQYF

J: TRBJ1-5
size: NA
V: TRBV9
CDR3: CASSVEGIGNQPQHF

J: TRBJ2-3
size: NA
V: TRBV5-1
CDR3: CASSPWTSGGTDTQYF

J: TRBJ1-6
size: few
V: TRBV28
CDR3: CASSRTSNNSPLHF

J: TRBJ2-7
size: medium-sized
V: TRBV6-5
CDR3: CASSYSEGYEQYF

J: TRBJ1-2
size: many
V: TRBV7-3
CDR3: CASSPSPWAGYTF

J: TRBJ1-1
size: NA
V: TRBV12-3/TRBV12-4
CDR3: CASSLGQGLNTEAFF

J: TRBJ2-2
size: many
V: TRBV6-2/TRBV6-3
CDR3: CASRYRVPGELFF

J: TRBJ2-7
size: few
V: TRBV6-4
CDR3: CAILLETSGRTYEQYF

J: TRBJ1-2
size: many
V: TRBV30
CDR3: CAWRVRGARGYGYTF

J: TRBJ2-1
size: many
V: TRBV9
CDR3: CASSSRGQPTYNEQFF

J: TRBJ2-1
size: few
V: TRBV6-1
CDR3: CASSIRAEFNEQFF

J: TRBJ2-1
size: few
V: TRBV4-3
CDR3: CASSQGVTSYAEQSF

J: TRBJ2-7
size: NA
V: TRBV9
CDR3: CASTAEGRSYEQYF

J: TRBJ2-2
size: medium-sized
V: TRBV7-2
CDR3: CASSWTSGGTGELFF

J: TRBJ2-1
size: many
V: TRBV20-1
CDR3: CSAGLAGYNEQFF

J: TRBJ1-4
size: many
V: TRBV2
CDR3: CASSERGEKLFF

J: TRBJ1-2
size: many
V: TRBV6-1
CDR3: CASSENRNTGYTF

J: TRBJ2-1
size: NA
V: TRBV15
CDR3: CATSRDPLLALEQFF

J: TRBJ2-1
size: NA
V: TRBV7-2
CDR3: CASSFGVGNNEQFF

J: TRBJ1-2
size: many
V: TRBV20-1
CDR3: CSAAIASTYGYTF

J: TRBJ1-1
size: few
V: TRBV20-1
CDR3: CSAGGGAAVGTEAFF

J: TRBJ2-1
size: many
V: TRBV5-1
CDR3: CASTEAGSSYNEQFF

J: TRBJ2-5
size: NA
V: TRBV24-1
CDR3: CSTSDRSSGRALQETQYF

J: TRBJ1-1
size: NA
V: TRBV2
CDR3: CASQGGGNTEAFF